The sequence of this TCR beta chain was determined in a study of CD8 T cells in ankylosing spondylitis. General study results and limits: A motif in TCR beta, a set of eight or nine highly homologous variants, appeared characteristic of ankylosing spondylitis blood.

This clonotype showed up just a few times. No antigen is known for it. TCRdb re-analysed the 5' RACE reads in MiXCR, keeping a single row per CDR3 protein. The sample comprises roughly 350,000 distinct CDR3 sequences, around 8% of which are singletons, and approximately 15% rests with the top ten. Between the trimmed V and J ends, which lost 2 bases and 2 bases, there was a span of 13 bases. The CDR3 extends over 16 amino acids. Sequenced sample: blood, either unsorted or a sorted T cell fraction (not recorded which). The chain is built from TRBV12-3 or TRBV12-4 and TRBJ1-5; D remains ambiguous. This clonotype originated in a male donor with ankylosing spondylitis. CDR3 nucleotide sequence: TGTGCCAGCAGTTTAAGTTCCGTCAAGGGCAATCAGCCCCAGCATTTT. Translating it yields CASSLSSVKGNQPQHF.